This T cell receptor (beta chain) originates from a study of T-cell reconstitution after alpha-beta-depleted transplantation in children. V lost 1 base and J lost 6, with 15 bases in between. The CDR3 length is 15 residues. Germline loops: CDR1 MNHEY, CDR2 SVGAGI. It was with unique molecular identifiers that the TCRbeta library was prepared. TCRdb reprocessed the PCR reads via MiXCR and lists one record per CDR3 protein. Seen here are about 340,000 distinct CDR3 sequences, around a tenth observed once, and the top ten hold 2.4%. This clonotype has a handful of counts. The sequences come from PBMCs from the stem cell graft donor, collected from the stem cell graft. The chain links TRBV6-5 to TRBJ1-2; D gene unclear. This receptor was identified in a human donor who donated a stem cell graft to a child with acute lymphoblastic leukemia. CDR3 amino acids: CASSYFFNAPDGYTF. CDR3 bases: TGTGCCAGCAGTTACTTTTTCAATGCCCCTGATGGCTACACCTTC.